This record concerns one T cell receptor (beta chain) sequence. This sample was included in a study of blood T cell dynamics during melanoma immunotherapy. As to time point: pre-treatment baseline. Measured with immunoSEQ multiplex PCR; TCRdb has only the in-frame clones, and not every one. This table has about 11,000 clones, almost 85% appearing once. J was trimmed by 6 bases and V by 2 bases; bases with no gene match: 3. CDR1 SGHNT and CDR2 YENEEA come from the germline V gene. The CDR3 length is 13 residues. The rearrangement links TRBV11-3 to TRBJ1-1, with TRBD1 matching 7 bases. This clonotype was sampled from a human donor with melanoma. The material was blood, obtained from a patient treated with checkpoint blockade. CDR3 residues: CASSLTGVAEAFF. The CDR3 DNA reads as TGTGCCAGCAGCTTAACAGGGGTCGCTGAAGCTTTCTTT.